Listed here are 7 T cell receptor beta chains from one sample, sequenced in a study of breast tumors, draining lymph nodes, adjacent tissues. TCRdb itself ran the multiplex PCR reads through MiXCR, one entry per CDR3 protein. This table has around 130,000 distinct CDR3 sequences, about 33% appearing once. Breast cancer patients provided tissue from their axillary draining lymph nodes. The sequencing input was axillary lymph node tissue. The receptor set was obtained from a female donor with breast cancer. Some clones in this sample may be carry-over from other donors' samples.

There are many counts of this clonotype. V usage is TRBV28 and J usage is TRBJ2-1; 11 nucleotides agree with TRBD2. J gave up 7 bases and V 7 bases, and 9 bases lay outside the gene matches. The CDR3 totals 15 residues. Germline V lookup: CDR1 MDHEN, CDR2 SYDVKM. The CDR3, as DNA: TGTGCCAGCAAAGGGGCTAGCGGGGGGAAGAATGAGCAGTTCTTC. As protein: CASKGASGGKNEQFF.

This clonotype was recorded many times. The rearrangement joins TRBV30 to TRBJ2-6, with TRBD1 as a possible D gene (6 bases). Between the trimmed V and J ends, which lost 1 base and 2 bases, there was a span of 9 bases. CDR1 GTSNPN and CDR2 SVGIG come from the germline V gene (reference sequence). The CDR3 sequence is 15 residues long. The CDR3 spells CAWSGNRAGANVLTF. In DNA form, the CDR3 reads TGTGCCTGGAGTGGAAACAGGGCTGGGGCCAACGTCCTGACTTTC.

This clonotype was counted only a few times. The chain couples TRBV6-5 to TRBJ1-5; 7 positions agree with TRBD1. In germline, CDR1 is MNHEY, CDR2 SVGAGI. CDR3 size: 19 residues. V trimming: 7 bases; J trimming: 0 bases; junction bases outside the gene matches: 18. CDR3 amino acids: CASKPRQGWGLYSNQPQHF. The CDR3 coding sequence is TGTGCCAGCAAACCAAGACAGGGATGGGGCTTATATAGCAATCAGCCCCAGCATTTT.

This clonotype was seen ten or more times. CDR3 residues: CASSPQGGQETQYF. The CDR3, as DNA: TGTGCCAGCTCACCTCAAGGGGGACAAGAGACCCAGTACTTC. The chain joins TRBV18 to TRBJ2-5; D is perhaps TRBD1 (6 bases). Germline CDR1 is KGHSH and CDR2 is LQKENI. V was shortened by 3 bases and J by 2 bases, with 10 bases between the two germline ends. The CDR3 spans 14 residues.

Note on this clonotype: A much larger clonotype is one base distant, so this may be a read error. V gene TRBV19 combines with J gene TRBJ2-2; D is perhaps TRBD2 (6 bases). The CDR3 has 14 residues. CDR1 LNHDA and CDR2 SQIVND come from the germline V gene (reference sequence). CDR3 region: CASSVSRVTGGLFF. CDR3 coding DNA: TGTGCCAGTAGTGTTTCGCGAGTCACCGGGGGGCTGTTTTTT.

This clonotype was detected many times. At one end, the junction sequence differs from germline, possibly due to a read error. The chain is built from TRBV7-7 and TRBJ2-5; a possible D gene is TRBD1 (5 bases). This CDR3 has 14 residues. Germline CDR1 SSHAT, CDR2 FNYEAQ (reference sequence). CDR3 protein: CASSLTKGRETQYF. CDR3 DNA: TGTGCTAGCAGCTTAACTAAGGGGCGAGAGACCCAGTACTTC. Supplemented by reference TRBV7-7 and TRBJ2-5, the full variable domain reads GAGVSQSPRYKVTKRGQDVTLRCDPISSHATLYWYQQALGQGPEFLTYFNYEAQPDKSGLPSDRFSAERPEGSISTLTIQRTEQRDSAMYRCASSLTKGRETQYFGPGTRLLVL.

Worth noting for this clonotype: A much more abundant neighbour one base away suggests this may be a read error. The chain is built from TRBV6-1 and TRBJ1-4, with D possibly TRBD1 on 6 matching bases. V lost 5 bases, J lost 7 bases, and 17 bases lay in between. Germline CDR1 is MNHNS and CDR2 is SASEGT. The CDR3 extends over 15 amino acids. The DNA for the CDR3 is TGTGCCAGCAGTCTCCGGGGGGCGCGGGCTGAAAAACTGTTTTTT. Translated: CASSLRGARAEKLFF.